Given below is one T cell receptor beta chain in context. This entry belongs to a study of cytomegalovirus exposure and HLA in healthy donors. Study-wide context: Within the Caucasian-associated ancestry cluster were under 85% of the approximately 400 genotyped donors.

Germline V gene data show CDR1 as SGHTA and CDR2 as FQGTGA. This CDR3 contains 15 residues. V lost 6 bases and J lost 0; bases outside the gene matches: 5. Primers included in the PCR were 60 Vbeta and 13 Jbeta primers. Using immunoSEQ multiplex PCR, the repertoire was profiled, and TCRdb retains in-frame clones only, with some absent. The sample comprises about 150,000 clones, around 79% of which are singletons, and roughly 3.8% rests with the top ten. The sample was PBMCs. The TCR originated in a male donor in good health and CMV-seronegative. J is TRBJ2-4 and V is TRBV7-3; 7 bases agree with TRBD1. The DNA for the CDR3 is TGTGCCAGCAGTACGACAGGGCAAGCCAAAAACATTCAGTACTTC. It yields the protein CASSTTGQAKNIQYF.